Each of the 4 T cell receptor beta chains below was sequenced from the same sample in a study of T-cell memory formation after mild COVID-19. One entry per CDR3 protein, called by TCRdb with MiXCR from the 5' RACE reads. The sample carries around 200,000 distinct CDR3 sequences, approximately 17% recorded once. What was sequenced was PBMCs or a T cell subset sorted from them (not recorded which). Every receptor here comes from a young man who had mild COVID-19 (a few samples of this study predate the infection). Cell type and time point are not known.

The chain carries TRBV9 and TRBJ2-5; possibly TRBD1 for D (5 bases). Germline CDR1 is SGDLS and CDR2 is YYNGEE. V was clipped by 0 bases and J by 3 bases, with 6 bases between them. The CDR3 length is 13 residues. The CDR3 DNA reads as TGTGCCAGCAGCGTAGGACAGAAAGAGACCCAGTACTTC. It codes for CASSVGQKETQYF. Full variable domain (rest looked up from reference TRBV9 and TRBJ2-5): DSGVTQTPKHLITATGQRVTLRCSPRSGDLSVYWYQQSLDQGLQFLIQYYNGEERAKGNILERFSAQQFPDLHSELNLSSLELGDSALYFCASSVGQKETQYFGPGTRLLVL.

As to this clonotype: This may be a read error, as it is one base from a much larger clone. The genes are TRBV4-1 and TRBJ1-1; weak D call: TRBD1 (5 bases). The length of the CDR3 is 12 residues. From germline, CDR1 is MGHRA and CDR2 YSYEKL. Trimming removed 1 base at V and 11 bases at J, with 11 bases between. CDR3 sequence: CASSQGAGRAFF. In DNA form, the CDR3 reads TGCGCCAGCAGCCAAGGGGCAGGGAGGGCTTTCTTT.

This chain uses TRBV14 with TRBJ1-1, with 8 nucleotides matching TRBD1. V lost 8 bases, J lost 0 bases, and 14 bases stayed unmatched. The CDR3 runs 17 residues. Germline V gene data show CDR1 as SGHDN and CDR2 as FVKESK. The CDR3 here is CASLPRDRTRLNTEAFF. Written as DNA, the CDR3 is TGTGCCAGCCTCCCGAGGGACAGGACTCGTTTGAACACTGAAGCTTTCTTT.

The V call is TRBV5-5, the J call TRBJ2-7; TRBD2 is a possible D gene (6 bases). The CDR3 contains 15 residues. Germline V gene data show CDR1 as SGHKS and CDR2 as YYEKEE (reference sequence). V shed 4 bases and J shed 5 bases, with 19 bases lying between them. CDR3 DNA sequence: TGTGCCAGCAGCACAACCGTTTCGGGGGACGACGAGCAGTACTTC. Protein: CASSTTVSGDDEQYF. Variable domain in full (rest from reference TRBV5-5 and TRBJ2-7): DAGVTQSPTHLIKTRGQQVTLRCSPISGHKSVSWYQQVLGQGPQFIFQYYEKEERGRGNFPDRFSARQFPNYSSELNVNALLLGDSALYLCASSTTVSGDDEQYFGPGTRLTVT.